This T cell receptor beta chain was retrieved from a study of T cells in Graves' hyperthyroidism and ophthalmopathy. The study, taken as a whole, reports: Patients with ophthalmopathy were separated from those with stable hyperthyroidism by a 13 V-J model.

Trimming cost V 5 bases and J 0 bases, with 14 bases left between them. Germline CDR1 SGHDT, CDR2 YYEEEE. The CDR3 extends over 15 amino acids. This clonotype has more than one count but fewer than ten. The antigen is not known. TCR beta CDR3 regions were amplified from RNA transcripts. Researchers ran a first-round RT-PCR on the TCR CDR3 using the HTBI primer set. TCRdb independently ran MiXCR on the multiplex PCR reads; one entry per CDR3 protein. The sample lists fewer than 350,000 distinct CDR3 sequences, roughly 19% occurring once. The chain employs TRBV5-6 and TRBJ2-5; weak D call: TRBD1 (6 bases). This clonotype originated in a man aged 45-65 years with Graves' ophthalmopathy. The sequenced material came from blood. CDR3 sequence reads: CASRTTQGHQETQYF. The CDR3 DNA sequence: TGTGCCAGCAGGACCACCCAGGGGCACCAAGAGACCCAGTACTTC.